What follows are 15 T cell receptor beta chains derived from one specimen sequenced in a study of blood T cell repertoires in COVID-19. Clones were read by immunoSEQ multiplex PCR, and TCRdb kept only the in-frame ones, dropping some. The sample has around 500,000 clones; around 87% are singletons. The source material was PBMCs or T cells enriched from blood (not recorded which). These receptors were collected from a woman aged 40-49 years who had recovered from COVID-19.

This clone was seen once. The J gene is TRBJ2-5, the V gene TRBV7-2; possible D gene TRBD1, 6 bases. The CDR3 has 15 amino acids. Germline V gives CDR1 SGHTA, CDR2 FQGNSA. V lost 3 bases to trimming and J lost 8 bases, with 19 bases between them. As DNA, the CDR3 is TGTGCCAGCAGCTTTCACCGGGACACCCACGGCACCCAGTACTTC. Translation gives CASSFHRDTHGTQYF.

The V gene is TRBV30, the J gene TRBJ1-2; TRBD1 is a possible D gene (6 bases). Germline V gives CDR1 GTSNPN, CDR2 SVGIG (reference sequence). The V gene lost 0 bases and the J gene lost 5 bases, with 13 bases spanning the gap. The CDR3 length is 14 residues. The CDR3 loop reads CAWSVGRGHYGYTF. The CDR3 bases are TGTGCCTGGAGTGTAGGCAGGGGACATTATGGCTACACCTTC.

The chain joins TRBV7-2 to TRBJ2-2; D might be TRBD1 (6 bases). CDR1 is SGHTA and CDR2 is FQGNSA in the germline V gene. Trimming removed 6 bases from V and 6 bases from J, with 14 bases in between. The CDR3 has 14 amino acids. This CDR3 reads CASRRNREAGELFF. The CDR3 nucleotides are TGTGCCAGCAGGCGGAACAGGGAAGCCGGGGAGCTGTTTTTT.

The chain recombines TRBV27 with TRBJ2-3; TRBD2 agrees at 10 bases. V trimming: 2 bases; J trimming: 0 bases; junction bases outside the gene matches: 5. The CDR3 extends over 17 amino acids. Germline V gene data show CDR1 as MNHEY and CDR2 as SMNVEV (reference sequence). CDR3 amino acids: CASSLVLAGGSTDTQYF. CDR3 nucleotides: TGTGCCAGCAGTTTAGTATTAGCGGGAGGTAGCACAGATACGCAGTATTTT.

The chain employs TRBV19 and TRBJ2-1; D might be TRBD1 (5 bases). Per the germline V gene, CDR1 is LNHDA and CDR2 is SQIVND (reference sequence). The V end was cut by 4 bases, the J end by 2 bases, with 15 bases between. The CDR3 runs to 16 residues. CDR3 protein: CASSSQGVPPYNEQFF. The CDR3, as DNA: TGTGCCAGTAGTAGCCAGGGTGTCCCACCCTACAATGAGCAGTTCTTC. Full variable domain (rest looked up from reference TRBV19 and TRBJ2-1): DGGITQSPKYLFRKEGQNVTLSCEQNLNHDAMYWYRQDPGQGLRLIYYSQIVNDFQKGDIAEGYSVSREKKESFPLTVTSAQKNPTAFYLCASSSQGVPPYNEQFFGPGTRLTVL.

The chain couples TRBV6-5 to TRBJ1-1; D gene ambiguous. The CDR3 contains 14 residues. V was trimmed by 6 bases and J by 1 base, leaving 12 bases between them. Germline V gene lookup returns CDR1 MNHEY and CDR2 SVGAGI. The CDR3 reads CASSTTLTNTEAFF. CDR3 DNA sequence: TGTGCCAGCAGCACGACATTAACGAACACTGAAGCTTTCTTT.

The V call is TRBV5-6, the J call TRBJ2-1, with a tentative D call TRBD2 (6 bases). Trimming pared 2 bases from V and 2 bases from J, leaving 11 bases between. This CDR3 has 15 amino acids. Germline V gene lookup returns CDR1 SGHDT and CDR2 YYEEEE. The CDR3 loop is CASSFSPGAYNEQFF. CDR3 nucleotides: TGTGCCAGCAGCTTTTCACCGGGAGCCTACAATGAGCAGTTCTTC.

This clone was picked up one time. The chain joins TRBV9 to TRBJ2-3; D not resolved. The V gene lost 7 bases and the J gene lost 4 bases, with 10 bases spanning the gap. Per the germline V gene, CDR1 is SGDLS and CDR2 is YYNGEE. The CDR3 totals 12 residues. The CDR3 here is CASPSVADTQYF. The CDR3 DNA sequence: TGTGCCAGCCCATCGGTAGCAGATACGCAGTATTTT.

The CDR3 region has the DNA TGTGCCAGTAGTATCCATCCAGGGTACATGAACACTGAAGCTTTCTTT. Its protein product is CASSIHPGYMNTEAFF. The rearrangement links TRBV19 to TRBJ1-1; possibly TRBD1 for D (5 bases). This CDR3 is built from 16 residues. Per germline, CDR1 LNHDA and CDR2 SQIVND (reference sequence). The V and J ends lost 3 bases and 0 bases respectively, with 14 bases between them.

The gene calls are TRBV9 and TRBJ2-3, with TRBD2 matching 9 bases. V lost 3 bases and J lost 4; bases outside the gene matches: 3. Germline V gene sequence: CDR1 SGDLS, CDR2 YYNGEE. The length of the CDR3 is 14 residues. The CDR3 coding sequence is TGTGCCAGCAGCGCCGTAGCGGGAGCAGATACGCAGTATTTT. Amino acids: CASSAVAGADTQYF. The full variable domain, its missing parts supplied by reference TRBV9 and TRBJ2-3, is DSGVTQTPKHLITATGQRVTLRCSPRSGDLSVYWYQQSLDQGLQFLIQYYNGEERAKGNILERFSAQQFPDLHSELNLSSLELGDSALYFCASSAVAGADTQYFGPGTRLTVL.

CDR3 DNA: TGTGCCATCAGACACAGCGGGGACTCCTACAATGAGCAGTTCTTC. Amino acid sequence: CAIRHSGDSYNEQFF. The rearrangement joins TRBV10-3 to TRBJ2-1; 7 positions match TRBD2. J was trimmed by 0 bases and V by 6 bases; bases with no gene match: 5. Per the germline V gene, CDR1 is ENHRY and CDR2 is SYGVKD. The CDR3 contains 15 residues.

The chain uses TRBV4-3 and TRBJ1-4; TRBD1 aligns across 8 bases. J lost 5 bases, V lost 3 bases, and 5 bases had no gene match. The CDR3 has 15 amino acids. Per germline, CDR1 LGHNA and CDR2 YSLEER. The CDR3 DNA reads TGCGCCAGCAGCCAGGCAGGGGGCGGGAATGAAAAACTGTTTTTT. It translates to CASSQAGGGNEKLFF.

This chain links TRBV29-1 with TRBJ1-2; D perhaps matches TRBD1 (5 bases). From germline, CDR1 is SQVTM and CDR2 ANQGSEA. V lost 5 bases, J lost 0 bases, and 10 bases lay in between. CDR3 length equals 13 residues. The CDR3 DNA sequence: TGCAGCGTTTCCGGGGGATCTAACTATGGCTACACCTTC. It encodes CSVSGGSNYGYTF.

The rearrangement joins TRBV12-5 to TRBJ2-7; no firm D call. V shed 5 bases and J shed 3 bases, with 8 bases lying between them. The CDR3 has 12 amino acids. Germline lookup yields CDR1 LGHNT and CDR2 FRNRAP. The CDR3 here is CASGDVVYEQYF. The CDR3 DNA follows: TGTGCTAGTGGTGATGTAGTCTACGAGCAGTACTTC.

The chain links TRBV4-1 to TRBJ1-4, with D tentatively TRBD1 (5 bases). There are 16 residues in the CDR3. The V and J ends lost 6 bases and 6 bases respectively, with 20 bases between them. Germline-derived CDR1 and CDR2 are MGHRA and YSYEKL. Here the CDR3 reads CASSSYPAQGYEKLFF. CDR3 DNA: TGCGCCAGCAGTTCCTACCCGGCGCAGGGATATGAAAAACTGTTTTTT.